This TCR beta chain was recorded in a study of T cells in Graves' hyperthyroidism and ophthalmopathy. This CDR3 spans 16 amino acids. Trimming removed 4 bases from V and 2 bases from J; junction bases left unmatched: 9. Germline V gene lookup returns CDR1 SGHRS and CDR2 YFSETQ. Absent ophthalmopathy progression within 18 months defined stable Graves' hyperthyroidism. RNA transcripts were the template for amplifying TCR beta CDR3 regions. HTBI primers were the set used in a first-round RT-PCR of the TCR CDR3. MiXCR, applied by TCRdb to the multiplex PCR reads, yields one record per CDR3 protein. This sample has around 340,000 distinct CDR3 sequences, with approximately 15% found just once. This clonotype came up a few times.

The rearrangement joins TRBV5-1 to TRBJ2-7, with 10 bases lining up with TRBD1. The source material was blood. This clonotype was obtained from a young woman with Graves' hyperthyroidism. The CDR3 nucleotides read TGCGCCAGCAGCATAAGACAGGGGGCGAATCCCTACGAGCAGTACTTC. Its translation is CASSIRQGANPYEQYF.